The 26 T cell receptor beta chains in this list originate from one sample, sequenced in a study of CD8 T cells in Susac syndrome. Random hexamers primed reverse transcription of about 0.45 to 1 ug RNA. TCRdb used MiXCR to reprocess the immunoSEQ multiplex PCR reads, holding one entry per CDR3 protein. Among about 140,000 distinct CDR3 sequences listed, 85% to 95% were seen once. Input material: CD4+ T cells from PBMCs. The receptor source for this set is a human donor with Susac syndrome.

The genes are TRBV29-1 and TRBJ2-5; 7 bases agree with TRBD2. Germline V gene lookup returns CDR1 SQVTM and CDR2 ANQGSEA. The CDR3 has 15 residues. Germline trimming cut 4 bases from V and 0 bases from J; bases unmatched to any gene: 8. DNA for the CDR3: TGCAGCGTTGCTAGCGGTAACTATTACCAAGAGACCCAGTACTTC. This codes for CSVASGNYYQETQYF.

The rearrangement joins TRBV4-1 to TRBJ2-7; D is possibly TRBD1 (6 bases). Trimming cost V 2 bases and J 6 bases, with 17 bases left between them. CDR1 is MGHRA, CDR2 YSYEKL, per germline. The CDR3 sequence is 15 residues long. CDR3 DNA sequence: TGCGCCAGCAGCCAACCCAGGCAGTCAGGGGCCGAGCAGTACTTC. This sequence encodes CASSQPRQSGAEQYF.

V gene TRBV5-6 combines with J gene TRBJ2-1, with D unresolved. The V gene lost 0 bases and the J gene lost 0 bases, with 10 bases spanning the gap. Germline values: CDR1 SGHDT, CDR2 YYEEEE. The CDR3 length is 16 residues. This CDR3 is CASSLAARSSYNEQFF. For the CDR3, the DNA is TGTGCCAGCAGCTTGGCTGCGCGATCCTCCTACAATGAGCAGTTCTTC.

V and J are TRBV20-1 and TRBJ2-4; 7 nucleotides agree with TRBD2. CDR3 length: 11 residues. The V and J ends lost 6 bases and 8 bases, in that order; junction bases with no gene match: 4. The V gene's germline CDR1 is DFQATT and CDR2 SNEGSKA (reference sequence). The CDR3 loop reads CSASRGDIQYF. The CDR3 nucleotides are TGCAGTGCATCCCGGGGGGACATTCAGTACTTC.

The V and J genes are TRBV29-1 and TRBJ2-6; no definite D call. The germline V and J ends were trimmed by 6 bases and 1 base, with 4 bases remaining between them. The CDR3 contains 12 residues. Germline V CDR1 and CDR2: SQVTM, ANQGSEA. This chain's CDR3 is CSVASGANVLTF. CDR3 DNA sequence: TGCAGCGTCGCATCTGGGGCCAACGTCCTGACTTTC.

This chain joins TRBV5-1 and TRBJ1-5; 9 positions agree with TRBD1. Germline CDR1 and CDR2: SGHRS and YFSETQ. J was trimmed by 7 bases and V by 4 bases; bases with no gene match: 12. This CDR3 has 16 residues. CDR3 region: CASSPSQGASWQPQHF. CDR3 nucleotide sequence: TGCGCCAGCAGCCCTTCACAGGGGGCATCGTGGCAGCCCCAGCATTTT.

In DNA, the CDR3 is TGTGCCAGCAGCTTAGAAAGGGGCCCCTATAATTCACCCCTCCACTTT. This sequence encodes CASSLERGPYNSPLHF. The chain links TRBV11-2 to TRBJ1-6, with D maybe TRBD1 (5 bases). CDR1 and CDR2 (germline): SGHAT, FQNNGV. CDR3 length equals 16 residues. Deletions cut 0 bases from V and 2 bases from J, with 8 bases between.

This CDR3 reads CASSSDRGSGNTIYF. The CDR3 DNA follows: TGTGCCAGCAGTTCCGACAGGGGCTCTGGAAACACCATATATTTT. V gene TRBV12-3 or TRBV12-4 combines with J gene TRBJ1-3; 8 nucleotides match TRBD1. CDR3 length: 15 amino acids. Losses at the gene ends were 4 bases for V and 0 bases for J; bases not matched to a gene: 2.

This clonotype was seen a single time. The chain links TRBV5-6 to TRBJ2-7; 7 nucleotides match TRBD1. With 4 bases clipped from V and 2 bases from J, the junction kept 9 bases outside the gene matches. This CDR3 spans 15 amino acids. Germline V lookup: CDR1 SGHDT, CDR2 YYEEEE. CDR3 sequence (DNA): TGTGCCAGCAGCCAGGGACAGACGAGGACCTACGAGCAGTACTTC. Encoded protein: CASSQGQTRTYEQYF.

The gene calls are TRBV20-1 and TRBJ1-1, with 9 bases lining up with TRBD1. Trimming took 6 bases from V and 4 from J; bases not matched to a gene: 9. CDR3 size: 14 residues. Germline CDR1 is DFQATT and CDR2 is SNEGSKA (reference sequence). In nucleotides, the CDR3 is TGCAGTGCGGAACAGGGGGCAGGGGGCACTGAAGCTTTCTTT. Its translation is CSAEQGAGGTEAFF.

A few counts support this clonotype. The chain couples TRBV28 to TRBJ2-7; D not certain. The V and J ends lost 5 bases and 2 bases respectively, with 10 bases between them. CDR1 is MDHEN and CDR2 is SYDVKM in the germline V gene. The CDR3 runs 13 residues. CDR3: CASSPGPTYEQYF. The CDR3 DNA reads as TGTGCCAGCAGTCCGGGCCCTACCTACGAGCAGTACTTC.

V gene TRBV6-1 combines with J gene TRBJ2-1; possible D gene TRBD2, 6 bases. Between the trimmed V and J ends, which lost 10 bases and 0 bases, there was a span of 25 bases. CDR3 length: 18 residues. Per the germline V gene, CDR1 is MNHNS and CDR2 is SASEGT. The CDR3: CANKPRGGFFGSYNEQFF. The CDR3 DNA sequence: TGTGCCAACAAGCCGCGGGGTGGGTTTTTTGGCTCCTACAATGAGCAGTTCTTC.

CDR3 sequence (DNA): TGTGCCACCAGCCCCCCGTATCAGCCCCAGCATTTT. It codes for CATSPPYQPQHF. The chain links TRBV15 to TRBJ1-5, with D unclear. There are 12 residues in the CDR3. The ends were cut back, 5 bases at V and 5 bases at J, with 7 bases in the middle. Germline V lookup: CDR1 LNHNV, CDR2 YYDKDF (reference sequence).

This sequence joins TRBV5-1 and TRBJ1-6; D uncertain. CDR1 and CDR2 from the germline V gene are SGHRS and YFSETQ. V lost 0 bases and J 3 bases, leaving 1 base between the germline ends. This CDR3 contains 13 residues. For the CDR3, the DNA is TGCGCCAGCAGCTTGGACTATAATTCACCCCTCCACTTT. Its protein is CASSLDYNSPLHF. The full variable domain, rest sourced from reference TRBV5-1 and TRBJ1-6, is KAGVTQTPRYLIKTRGQQVTLSCSPISGHRSVSWYQQTPGQGLQFLFEYFSETQRNKGNFPGRFSGRQFSNSRSEMNVSTLELGDSALYLCASSLDYNSPLHFGNGTRLTVT.

The chain combines TRBV18 with TRBJ2-1; 8 positions match TRBD2. The CDR3 is 15 residues long. Germline loops: CDR1 KGHSH, CDR2 LQKENI. V shed 3 bases, J shed 5 bases, and the junction held 6 bases outside the gene matches. The CDR3, as DNA: TGTGCCAGCTCACCGAAGGCTAGCGGGCACAATGAGCAGTTCTTC. This encodes CASSPKASGHNEQFF. Full variable domain (remainder filled in from reference TRBV18 and TRBJ2-1): NAGVMQNPRHLVRRRGQEARLRCSPMKGHSHVYWYRQLPEEGLKFMVYLQKENIIDESGMPKERFSAEFPKEGPSILRIQQVVRGDSAAYFCASSPKASGHNEQFFGPGTRLTVL.

This chain connects TRBV7-9 to TRBJ2-7; possibly TRBD2 for D (5 bases). The germline V gene encodes CDR1 SEHNR and CDR2 FQNEAQ (reference sequence). The CDR3 contains 14 residues. V was pared by 3 bases and J by 3 bases, with 12 bases between. The CDR3 spells CASSFGIGNYEQYF. DNA of the CDR3: TGTGCCAGCAGCTTCGGGATTGGGAACTACGAGCAGTACTTC.

The V gene is TRBV23-1, the J gene TRBJ2-3; 12 nucleotides line up with TRBD2. TRBV23-1 is labeled an ORF, and its function is uncertain. V lost 4 bases, J lost 0 bases, and 8 bases stayed unmatched. This CDR3 spans 18 amino acids. The CDR3 nucleotides are TGCGCCAGCAGTCTACGGCTAGCGGGAGGGCAGAGCACAGATACGCAGTATTTT. This gives the protein CASSLRLAGGQSTDTQYF.

In its sample, this clonotype was seen once. The chain uses TRBV30 and TRBJ1-1; no clear D. The germline V and J ends were trimmed by 0 bases and 3 bases, with 8 bases remaining between them. This CDR3 region has 13 residues. Per the germline V gene, CDR1 is GTSNPN and CDR2 is SVGIG (reference sequence). The CDR3 region is CAWSVPEDTEAFF. CDR3 DNA: TGTGCCTGGAGTGTACCAGAGGACACTGAAGCTTTCTTT.

The CDR3 region has the DNA TGTGCCAGCAGTGCCGACAGGAATCACCATAGCAATCAGCCCCAGCATTTT. It is translated as CASSADRNHHSNQPQHF. The chain combines TRBV9 with TRBJ1-5; maybe TRBD1 (6 bases). From germline, CDR1 is SGDLS and CDR2 YYNGEE. The CDR3 length is 17 residues. V shed 5 bases and J shed 0 bases, with 18 bases lying between them.

The rearrangement uses TRBV29-1 and TRBJ1-1, with D perhaps matching TRBD1 (5 bases). The CDR3 runs to 12 residues. The V end lost 7 bases, the J end lost 11 bases, and 20 bases lay between the germline ends. Germline loops: CDR1 SQVTM, CDR2 ANQGSEA. CDR3: CSANGGGPKAFF. The DNA for the CDR3 is TGCAGCGCAAACGGGGGTGGGCCGAAGGCTTTCTTT.

V usage is TRBV29-1 and J usage is TRBJ2-7; no clear D. The CDR3 has 12 amino acids. The germline CDR1 and CDR2 sequences are SQVTM and ANQGSEA. Trimming cost V 4 bases and J 4 bases, with 11 bases left between them. CDR3 loop: CSVGTSIYEQYF. CDR3 nucleotide sequence: TGCAGCGTTGGCACGTCCATTTACGAGCAGTACTTC.

The J gene is TRBJ1-2, the V gene TRBV15, with D perhaps TRBD1 (6 bases). Trimming left V 1 base short and J 2 bases short, with 23 bases between. This CDR3 spans 19 amino acids. Germline lookup yields CDR1 LNHNV and CDR2 YYDKDF (reference sequence). DNA of the CDR3: TGTGCCACCAGCAGAGGAATGCGGCAGGGGAGAGATGAGAACTATGGCTACACCTTC. Its protein product is CATSRGMRQGRDENYGYTF.

The genes are TRBV30 and TRBJ2-5; 13 bases are a match to TRBD2. This CDR3 contains 16 residues. V dropped 1 base and J dropped 5; count of bases not matched to a gene: 7. Germline loops: CDR1 GTSNPN, CDR2 SVGIG (reference sequence). CDR3 residues: CAWSGGLAGRRETQYF. CDR3 nucleotides: TGTGCCTGGAGTGGGGGACTAGCGGGAAGGCGGGAGACCCAGTACTTC. The entire variable domain, with the rest obtained from reference TRBV30 and TRBJ2-5, is as follows: SQTIHQWPATLVQPVGSPLSLECTVEGTSNPNLYWYRQAAGRGLQLLFYSVGIGQISSEVPQNLSASRPQDRQFILSSKKLLLSDSGFYLCAWSGGLAGRRETQYFGPGTRLLVL.

V gene TRBV6-5 combines with J gene TRBJ2-7, with TRBD1 matching 7 bases. J was trimmed by 3 bases and V by 6 bases; bases with no gene match: 11. Germline lookup yields CDR1 MNHEY and CDR2 SVGAGI. CDR3 size: 15 residues. In DNA, the CDR3 is TGTGCCAGCAGGTTAGGACAGGCCCTTAACTACGAGCAGTACTTC. Amino acids: CASRLGQALNYEQYF.

The V gene is TRBV5-1, the J gene TRBJ2-6; D not certain. Trimming took 2 bases from V and 1 from J, leaving 10 bases between them. CDR1 is SGHRS, CDR2 YFSETQ, per germline. This CDR3 spans 16 amino acids. CDR3 residues: CASSLDPQSGANVLTF. Here the CDR3 DNA reads TGCGCCAGCAGCTTAGACCCACAATCTGGGGCCAACGTCCTGACTTTC.

The chain carries TRBV12-5 and TRBJ1-5, with 9 bases matching TRBD1. The junction had 8 bases not matched to a gene; V was cut back by 0 bases and J by 8 bases. The CDR3 runs to 16 residues. Germline CDR1 is LGHNT and CDR2 is FRNRAP. This CDR3 reads CASGLVIRDRGEPQHF. CDR3 nucleotides: TGTGCTAGTGGTTTGGTCATTCGAGACAGGGGGGAGCCCCAGCATTTT.